The TCR beta chain under discussion was sequenced for a study of shared clonotypes between healthy human individuals. Several immunoSEQ plates held equal portions of the genomic DNA taken from each subset. The repertoire was sequenced with immunoSEQ multiplex PCR; TCRdb's copy has only in-frame clones and lacks some. The sample includes more than 450,000 clones, 79% seen only once; the top ten take 10% to 15%. Trimming cost V 6 bases and J 0 bases, with 21 bases left between them. The CDR3 is made up of 18 amino acids. The germline V gene encodes CDR1 KGHSH and CDR2 LQKENI. The gene calls are TRBV18 and TRBJ1-3, with D hard to call. Sample: PBMCs. This receptor was identified in a woman aged 40 to 50 in good health. Some clones in this sample may be carry-over from other donors' samples. The CDR3 nucleotides read TGTGCCAGCTCCGAACCACGGTTTTTGACTGACTCTGGAAACACCATATATTTT. This translates into CASSEPRFLTDSGNTIYF. The variable domain in full, completed from reference TRBV18 and TRBJ1-3, reads NAGVMQNPRHLVRRRGQEARLRCSPMKGHSHVYWYRQLPEEGLKFMVYLQKENIIDESGMPKERFSAEFPKEGPSILRIQQVVRGDSAAYFCASSEPRFLTDSGNTIYFGEGSWLTVV.